The rows below give T cell receptor beta chains drawn from one sample of a study of T cells in Graves' hyperthyroidism and ophthalmopathy. Using its own MiXCR run on the multiplex PCR reads, TCRdb lists one record per CDR3 protein. The sample carries about 350,000 distinct CDR3 sequences, less than 20% recorded once. Sequences were obtained from blood. These receptors originate from a woman in her thirties or forties with Graves' ophthalmopathy. Both conserved end residues are part of each CDR3. Each record gives: D gene, J gene, CDR3 length, V gene, clone size, CDR3 DNA, CDR3 protein. The D gene is left open where the match is weak. Clone size is given for some rows only: seen once, a few or many times, or a class if the clone is expanded.

-	TRBJ1-5	17	TRBV27	many	TGTGCCAGCAGTCCCCAAGGGGGTTACAGACCCAATCAGCCCCAGCATTTT	CASSPQGGYRPNQPQHF
-	TRBJ1-3	13	TRBV11-2	many	TGTGCCAGCAGCTTCCTGGCTGGAAACACCATATATTTT	CASSFLAGNTIYF
-	TRBJ1-2	13	TRBV27	many	TGTGCCAGCAGCTTAAGGTCCAACTATGGCTACACCTTC	CASSLRSNYGYTF
-	TRBJ2-5	16	TRBV7-9	many	TGTGCCAGCAGCTCATCCGGGACGCAAGCAAGGGAGACCCAGTACTTC	CASSSSGTQARETQYF
TRBD1	TRBJ2-2	17	TRBV18	many	TGTGCCAGCTCACCAAGTAGCAGGGGGCGCATCACCGGGGAGCTGTTTTTT	CASSPSSRGRITGELFF
TRBD2	TRBJ2-7	16	TRBV13	many	TGTGCCAGCAGCCTATTGGGGGGGGGGTCCTCCTACGAGCAGTACTTC	CASSLLGGGSSYEQYF
TRBD1	TRBJ1-1	14	TRBV30	few	TGTGCCTGGAGTGCGGGACAGCTGAACACTGAAGCTTTCTTT	CAWSAGQLNTEAFF
TRBD1	TRBJ2-7	14	TRBV27	many	TGTGCCAGCAGTGAACAGGGGACCCCCTACGAGCAGTACTTC	CASSEQGTPYEQYF
TRBD1	TRBJ1-2	15	TRBV10-3	many	TGTGCCATCACTTCACCGGGACAGGGGACGAGTGGCTACACCTTC	CAITSPGQGTSGYTF
TRBD2	TRBJ2-3	19	TRBV9	many	TGTGCCAGCAGCGTCGCCGGGACTAGCGGGAGGGCCCGCACAGATACGCAGTATTTT	CASSVAGTSGRARTDTQYF
-	TRBJ2-7	14	TRBV6-2/TRBV6-3	-	TGTGCCAGCAGGTCATCCGGGACACTTTACGAGCAGTACTTC	CASRSSGTLYEQYF
TRBD1	TRBJ1-2	16	TRBV5-1	-	TGCGCCAGCAGCCCGGGGACAGGGGGCTTCAACTATGGCTACACCTTC	CASSPGTGGFNYGYTF
TRBD1	TRBJ2-7	14	TRBV4-3	-	TGCGCCAGCAGCCAAGAGGGTCAGGGGGCTATCCTGTACTTC	CASSQEGQGAILYF
-	TRBJ1-5	12	TRBV28	many	TGTGCCAGCAGTCCGAATTATCAGCCCCAGCATTTT	CASSPNYQPQHF
TRBD2	TRBJ2-4	15	TRBV12-3/TRBV12-4	many	TGTGCCAGCAGTATAGCGGGAGTAGCCAAAAACATTCAGTACTTC	CASSIAGVAKNIQYF
-	TRBJ1-1	13	TRBV20-1	-	TGCAGAGCCCAACTAAGGTCGGTCACTGAAGCTTTCTTT	CRAQLRSVTEAFF
-	TRBJ2-5	16	TRBV28	many	TGTGCCAGCAGTTTATCCGGGACACGCGTTGTCCGGACCCAGTACTTC	CASSLSGTRVVRTQYF
-	TRBJ1-2	12	TRBV29-1	many	TGCAGCGTTGAGATCTGGGGCTCCGGCTACACCTTC	CSVEIWGSGYTF
-	TRBJ2-1	13	TRBV27	-	TGTGCCAGCAAAGGGAGAGACAACAATGAGCAGTTCTTC	CASKGRDNNEQFF